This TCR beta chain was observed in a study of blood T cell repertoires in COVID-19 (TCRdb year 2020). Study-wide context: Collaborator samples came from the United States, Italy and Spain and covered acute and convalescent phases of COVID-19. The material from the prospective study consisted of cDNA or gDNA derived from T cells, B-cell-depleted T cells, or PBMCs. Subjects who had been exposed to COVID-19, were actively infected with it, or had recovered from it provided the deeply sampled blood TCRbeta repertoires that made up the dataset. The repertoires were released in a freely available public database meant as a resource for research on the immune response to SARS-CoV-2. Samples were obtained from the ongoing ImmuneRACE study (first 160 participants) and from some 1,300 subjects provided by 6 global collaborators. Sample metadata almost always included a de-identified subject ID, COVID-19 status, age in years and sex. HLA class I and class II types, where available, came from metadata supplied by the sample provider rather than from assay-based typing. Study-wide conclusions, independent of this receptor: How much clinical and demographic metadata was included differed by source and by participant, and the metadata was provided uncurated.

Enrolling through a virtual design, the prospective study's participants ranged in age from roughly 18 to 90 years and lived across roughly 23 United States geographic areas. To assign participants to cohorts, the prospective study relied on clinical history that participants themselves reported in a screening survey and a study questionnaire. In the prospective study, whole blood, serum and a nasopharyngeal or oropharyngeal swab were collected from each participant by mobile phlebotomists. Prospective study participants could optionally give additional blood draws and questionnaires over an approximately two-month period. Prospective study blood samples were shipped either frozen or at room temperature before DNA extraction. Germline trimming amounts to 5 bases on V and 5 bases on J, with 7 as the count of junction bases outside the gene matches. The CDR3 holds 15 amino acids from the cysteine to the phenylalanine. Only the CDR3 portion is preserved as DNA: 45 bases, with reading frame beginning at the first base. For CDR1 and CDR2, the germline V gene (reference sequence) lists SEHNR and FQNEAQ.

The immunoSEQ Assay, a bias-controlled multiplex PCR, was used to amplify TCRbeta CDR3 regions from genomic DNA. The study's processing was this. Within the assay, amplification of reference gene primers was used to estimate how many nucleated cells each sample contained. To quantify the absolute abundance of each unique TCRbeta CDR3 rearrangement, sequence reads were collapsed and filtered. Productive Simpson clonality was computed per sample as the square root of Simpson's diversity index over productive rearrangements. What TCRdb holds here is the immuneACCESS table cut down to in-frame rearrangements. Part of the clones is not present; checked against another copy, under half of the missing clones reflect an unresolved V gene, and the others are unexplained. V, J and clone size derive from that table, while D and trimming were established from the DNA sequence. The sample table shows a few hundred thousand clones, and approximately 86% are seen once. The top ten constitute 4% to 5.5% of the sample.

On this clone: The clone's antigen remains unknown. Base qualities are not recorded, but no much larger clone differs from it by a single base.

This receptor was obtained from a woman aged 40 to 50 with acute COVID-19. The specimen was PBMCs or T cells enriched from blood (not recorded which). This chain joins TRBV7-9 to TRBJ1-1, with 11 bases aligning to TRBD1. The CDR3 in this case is CASSARGQGVTEAFF. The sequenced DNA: TGTGCCAGCAGCGCGAGGGGACAGGGGGTTACTGAAGCTTTCTTT.